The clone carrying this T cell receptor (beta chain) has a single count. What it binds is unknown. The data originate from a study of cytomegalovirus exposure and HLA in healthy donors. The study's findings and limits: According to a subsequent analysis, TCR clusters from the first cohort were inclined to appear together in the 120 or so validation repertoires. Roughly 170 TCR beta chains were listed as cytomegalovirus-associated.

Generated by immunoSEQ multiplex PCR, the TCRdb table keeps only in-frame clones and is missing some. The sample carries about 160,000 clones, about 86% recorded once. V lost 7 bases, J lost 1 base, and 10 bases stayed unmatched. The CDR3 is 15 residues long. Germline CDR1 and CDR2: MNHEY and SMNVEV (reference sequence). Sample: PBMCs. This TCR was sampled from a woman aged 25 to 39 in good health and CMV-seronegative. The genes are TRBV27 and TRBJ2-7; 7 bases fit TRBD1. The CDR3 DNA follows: TGTGCCAGCAAATGGTATCCAGGGGGTTCCTACGAGCAGTACTTC. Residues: CASKWYPGGSYEQYF.